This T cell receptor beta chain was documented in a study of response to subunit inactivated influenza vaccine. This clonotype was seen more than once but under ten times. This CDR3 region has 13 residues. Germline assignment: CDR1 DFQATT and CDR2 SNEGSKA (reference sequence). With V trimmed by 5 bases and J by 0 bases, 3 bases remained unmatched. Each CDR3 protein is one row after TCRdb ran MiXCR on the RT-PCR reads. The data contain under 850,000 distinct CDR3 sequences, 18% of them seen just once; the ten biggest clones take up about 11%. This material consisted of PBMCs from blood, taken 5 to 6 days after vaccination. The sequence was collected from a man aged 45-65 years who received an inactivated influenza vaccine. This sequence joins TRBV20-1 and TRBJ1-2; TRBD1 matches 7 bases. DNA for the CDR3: TGCAGTGCTGGCGGACAGGCTAACTATGGCTACACCTTC. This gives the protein CSAGGQANYGYTF.